A selection of T cell receptor beta chains follows, all from one sample in a study of shared clonotypes between healthy human individuals. Sequencing used immunoSEQ multiplex PCR; TCRdb keeps in-frame clones, though not all of them. The sample consists of 2 million to 2.5 million clones, 85% to 95% of them appearing once. The sequenced material came from naive CD4+ T cells from PBMCs. The receptor set was obtained from a man younger than 30 in good health. Some clones in this sample may be carry-over from other donors' samples. The CDR3 runs from the conserved cysteine through the conserved F or W. D genes are given only for firm matches. Clone size is stated in some rows and not others, as once, few, many or a class when expanded.

DNA: TGTGCCAGCAGCCCTACCCTGGACAGGGCAAAAGAGACCCAGTACTTC
CDR3: CASSPTLDRAKETQYF
D: TRBD1
J: TRBJ2-5
size: -
V: TRBV7-7

DNA: TGTGCCAGCGGCCGGGACTCCCTAGAGCAGTACTTC
CDR3: CASGRDSLEQYF
D: -
J: TRBJ2-7
size: -
V: TRBV6-5

DNA: TGTGCCAGCAGCTTCGGGGCCGGGCCCCAGTACTTC
CDR3: CASSFGAGPQYF
D: -
J: TRBJ2-5
size: once
V: TRBV11-3

DNA: TGCGCCAGCAGGGGGGAAGGAAACACCATATATTTT
CDR3: CASRGEGNTIYF
D: -
J: TRBJ1-3
size: -
V: TRBV5-1

DNA: TGTGCCAGTAGCCCGGGGGTCGGCGGCTACACCTTC
CDR3: CASSPGVGGYTF
D: -
J: TRBJ1-2
size: few
V: TRBV27

DNA: TGTGCCAGTAGTATATCGTGGGCGGGATTAGTTCCCAATGAGCAGTTCTTC
CDR3: CASSISWAGLVPNEQFF
D: -
J: TRBJ2-1
size: -
V: TRBV19

DNA: TGTGCCAGCTCACCATACAGGGGAAATCAGCCCCAGCATTTT
CDR3: CASSPYRGNQPQHF
D: TRBD1
J: TRBJ1-5
size: once
V: TRBV18

DNA: TGTGCCAGCAGCGACAGACTAGCGGGTCCCACAGATACGCAGTATTTT
CDR3: CASSDRLAGPTDTQYF
D: TRBD2
J: TRBJ2-3
size: -
V: TRBV11-2

DNA: TGTGCCAGCAGTTACAAGATCACAGGGGTCCTCGAGCAGTACTTC
CDR3: CASSYKITGVLEQYF
D: TRBD1
J: TRBJ2-7
size: -
V: TRBV6-5

DNA: TGTGCCAGCAGCCCTATAGCGGGAGGAAGGGAGACCCAGTACTTC
CDR3: CASSPIAGGRETQYF
D: TRBD2
J: TRBJ2-5
size: -
V: TRBV7-2

DNA: TGTGCCAGTAGTATAGGTATCCAAGAGACCCAGTACTTC
CDR3: CASSIGIQETQYF
D: -
J: TRBJ2-5
size: -
V: TRBV19

DNA: TGTGCCAGCAGTGGTGGAACGGGTCAGCCCCAGCATTTT
CDR3: CASSGGTGQPQHF
D: -
J: TRBJ1-5
size: -
V: TRBV25-1

DNA: TGTGCCAGTAGTGAAAGGGGTGGCTATGGCTACACCTTC
CDR3: CASSERGGYGYTF
D: -
J: TRBJ1-2
size: -
V: TRBV19

DNA: TGTGCCAGTAGACCGGGACCAAACCAAGAGACCCAGTACTTC
CDR3: CASRPGPNQETQYF
D: -
J: TRBJ2-5
size: once
V: TRBV19

DNA: TGTGCCAGCAGCCGAGGGACTAGCGGAACCCATGAGCAGTTCTTC
CDR3: CASSRGTSGTHEQFF
D: TRBD2
J: TRBJ2-1
size: -
V: TRBV5-4

DNA: TGTGCCAGCAGCTTATCCGGTGAGACCCAGTACTTC
CDR3: CASSLSGETQYF
D: -
J: TRBJ2-5
size: -
V: TRBV11-2

DNA: TGTGCCAGCAGCCCCCGACAGGGGAGAGGCTACACCTTC
CDR3: CASSPRQGRGYTF
D: TRBD1
J: TRBJ1-2
size: -
V: TRBV28

DNA: TGTGCCATCACCCGGGCGGATTCAGTTACGGGCTACACCTTC
CDR3: CAITRADSVTGYTF
D: -
J: TRBJ1-2
size: -
V: TRBV10-3

DNA: TGCGCCAGCAGCTTGGTCGCAATGGGTGAAGGCTACACCTTC
CDR3: CASSLVAMGEGYTF
D: -
J: TRBJ1-2
size: -
V: TRBV5-1

DNA: TGTGCCAGCAGACCGGGACTGAACTATGGCTACACCTTC
CDR3: CASRPGLNYGYTF
D: -
J: TRBJ1-2
size: -
V: TRBV6-1

DNA: TGTGCCAGCTCACCACCCACTTTCAATGAGCAGTTCTTC
CDR3: CASSPPTFNEQFF
D: -
J: TRBJ2-1
size: -
V: TRBV18

DNA: TGTGCCAGTCAACGGATGGACGGTAGGAGCAATCAGCCCCAGCATTTT
CDR3: CASQRMDGRSNQPQHF
D: -
J: TRBJ1-5
size: -
V: TRBV19

DNA: TGTGCCATCAGTGGTGGATACGAGCAGTACTTC
CDR3: CAISGGYEQYF
D: -
J: TRBJ2-7
size: -
V: TRBV10-3

DNA: TGTGCCAGCAGCGTCAGCGGGCACTACAATGAGCAGTTCTTC
CDR3: CASSVSGHYNEQFF
D: -
J: TRBJ2-1
size: -
V: TRBV9

DNA: TGTGCCAGTAGTTGGGGCAGAGGCTTCCAAGAGACCCAGTACTTC
CDR3: CASSWGRGFQETQYF
D: -
J: TRBJ2-5
size: -
V: TRBV19

DNA: TGTGCCAGCAGCCCTCCGGGACTAGCGGGCAATGAGCAGTTCTTC
CDR3: CASSPPGLAGNEQFF
D: TRBD2
J: TRBJ2-1
size: -
V: TRBV7-8

DNA: TGTGCCAGCAGGGTTCGGGGAGGGAGCCAAGAGACCCAGTACTTC
CDR3: CASRVRGGSQETQYF
D: TRBD2
J: TRBJ2-5
size: -
V: TRBV6-6

DNA: TGTGCCAGCAGAGGGCAGGGACTAGAGACCCAGTACTTC
CDR3: CASRGQGLETQYF
D: -
J: TRBJ2-5
size: -
V: TRBV6-6

DNA: TGTGCCAGCAGTGGGGGACCGCCCTCCTACAATGAGCAGTTCTTC
CDR3: CASSGGPPSYNEQFF
D: -
J: TRBJ2-1
size: -
V: TRBV6-1

DNA: TGCGCCAGCAGCCAACTCGGGACGGGAAATGAAAAACTGTTTTTT
CDR3: CASSQLGTGNEKLFF
D: -
J: TRBJ1-4
size: -
V: TRBV4-1

DNA: TGTGCCAGCAGCTCAACGGGGTTAACCTACGAGCAGTACTTC
CDR3: CASSSTGLTYEQYF
D: -
J: TRBJ2-7
size: -
V: TRBV28

DNA: TGTGCCATCAGTGAAGGGAGCTCCTACGAGCAGTACTTC
CDR3: CAISEGSSYEQYF
D: -
J: TRBJ2-7
size: few
V: TRBV10-3

DNA: TGCAGCGTCACAGGTGCAACTAATGAAAAACTGTTTTTT
CDR3: CSVTGATNEKLFF
D: -
J: TRBJ1-4
size: few
V: TRBV29-1

DNA: TGTGCCAGCAGCCCCCCAGGGATCGACGCCCAGTACTTC
CDR3: CASSPPGIDAQYF
D: -
J: TRBJ2-5
size: -
V: TRBV25-1

DNA: TGCGCCAGCAGCTTGGAAGCCCACACAGATACGCAGTATTTT
CDR3: CASSLEAHTDTQYF
D: -
J: TRBJ2-3
size: once
V: TRBV5-1

DNA: TGTGCCAGTAGTCATGGACTTCTCTACAATGAGCAGTTCTTC
CDR3: CASSHGLLYNEQFF
D: -
J: TRBJ2-1
size: -
V: TRBV19

DNA: TGTGCCAGCAGCTTGCGGGGAAACACCATATATTTT
CDR3: CASSLRGNTIYF
D: -
J: TRBJ1-3
size: -
V: TRBV5-6

DNA: TGCGCCAGCAGCGAGTCCCATGGACGGGAAAAACTGTTTTTT
CDR3: CASSESHGREKLFF
D: -
J: TRBJ1-4
size: -
V: TRBV10-1

DNA: TGTGCCAGCACAACAGGGGGGGGCGAGCAGTACTTC
CDR3: CASTTGGGEQYF
D: -
J: TRBJ2-7
size: -
V: TRBV18

DNA: TGTGCCAGCAGCTCGCAAAGGGCAGGGCATACCTACGAGCAGTACTTC
CDR3: CASSSQRAGHTYEQYF
D: -
J: TRBJ2-7
size: -
V: TRBV7-9

DNA: TGTGCCAGCAGCTTGGTTGCTAGCACCTACAATGAGCAGTTCTTC
CDR3: CASSLVASTYNEQFF
D: -
J: TRBJ2-1
size: -
V: TRBV5-4

DNA: TGTGCCAGCACGGGGAGGACTGTAGTGGGGGCGACCCAGTACTTC
CDR3: CASTGRTVVGATQYF
D: -
J: TRBJ2-5
size: -
V: TRBV27

DNA: TGTGCCACTGAGGGGTTCGGGGGGCTAGCCAAAAACATTCAGTACTTC
CDR3: CATEGFGGLAKNIQYF
D: -
J: TRBJ2-4
size: -
V: TRBV6-4

DNA: TGTGCCTGCCAATGGACAGGGCACTATGGCTACACCTTC
CDR3: CACQWTGHYGYTF
D: TRBD1
J: TRBJ1-2
size: few
V: TRBV30

DNA: TGTGCCAGCAGCTTCGCCCAGGGACAGGGGACAAATGAGCAGTTCTTC
CDR3: CASSFAQGQGTNEQFF
D: TRBD1
J: TRBJ2-1
size: -
V: TRBV11-2